The 12 T cell receptor beta chains given below trace back to one sample, sequenced in a study of circulating tumor DNA in untreated peripheral T-cell lymphoma. TCRdb keeps only in-frame clones here, not all; method: immunoSEQ multiplex PCR. This sample yields more than 2,000 clones, of which more than 85% are seen a single time; 26% belongs to the top ten. The sequenced material came from cell-free DNA from blood serum. These receptors came from a human donor with peripheral T-cell lymphoma.

The chain recombines TRBV4-2 with TRBJ1-1, with a possible D match to TRBD1 (6 bases). The germline V gene has CDR1 LGHNA and CDR2 YNFKEQ. The CDR3 runs 15 residues. V was cut by 0 bases and J by 1 base, with 9 bases left in between. The CDR3 region is CASSQEGGSNTEAFF. The DNA for the CDR3 is TGTGCCAGCAGCCAAGAAGGGGGTTCGAACACTGAAGCTTTCTTT.

This sequence joins TRBV2 and TRBJ2-1; D may be TRBD2 (5 bases). The CDR3 loop spans 14 amino acids. Germline V gene sequence: CDR1 SNHLY, CDR2 FYNNEI. The ends were cut back, 5 bases at V and 8 bases at J, with 16 bases in the middle. CDR3 loop: CASSPGYTGDEQFF. CDR3 nucleotides: TGTGCCAGCAGTCCCGGCTATACCGGGGATGAGCAGTTCTTC.

The chain joins TRBV7-9 to TRBJ2-1; 9 bases are shared with TRBD2. The CDR3 covers 15 residues. With V trimmed by 2 bases and J by 9 bases, 8 bases remained unmatched. Germline CDR1 SEHNR, CDR2 FQNEAQ (reference sequence). The CDR3: CASSLFVAGDGEQFF. As DNA, the CDR3 is TGTGCCAGCAGCTTATTTGTAGCGGGAGATGGTGAGCAGTTCTTC.

V gene TRBV5-1 combines with J gene TRBJ2-1; 9 nucleotides agree with TRBD2. The CDR3 runs 14 residues. With V trimmed by 5 bases and J by 8 bases, 8 bases remained unmatched. CDR1 SGHRS and CDR2 YFSETQ come from the germline V gene. CDR3 residues: CASRGSGSMYEQFF. The CDR3 DNA reads as TGCGCCAGCAGGGGTAGCGGGAGTATGTATGAGCAGTTCTTC.

J is TRBJ1-1 and V is TRBV29-1; D perhaps matches TRBD1 (5 bases). Germline CDR1 is SQVTM and CDR2 is ANQGSEA. CDR3 length equals 13 residues. Trimming removed 2 bases at V and 0 bases at J, with 7 bases between. CDR3 DNA sequence: TGCAGCGTTGAACCGGGGGTGAACACTGAAGCTTTCTTT. Protein sequence: CSVEPGVNTEAFF.

In nucleotides, the CDR3 is TGTGCCAGCAAATCTAGCGGGGGTGTATCAGAAGAGACCCAGTACTTC. It codes for CASKSSGGVSEETQYF. V usage is TRBV28 and J usage is TRBJ2-5; TRBD2 matches 10 bases. Germline-derived CDR1 and CDR2 are MDHEN and SYDVKM. The CDR3 has 16 residues. J was trimmed by 3 bases and V by 7 bases; bases with no gene match: 11. The full variable domain, rest sourced from reference TRBV28 and TRBJ2-5, is DVKVTQSSRYLVKRTGEKVFLECVQDMDHENMFWYRQDPGLGLRLIYFSYDVKMKEKGDIPEGYSVSREKKERFSLILESASTNQTSMYLCASKSSGGVSEETQYFGPGTRLLVL.

The genes are TRBV6-5 and TRBJ2-7; the D gene is possibly TRBD2 (6 bases). The CDR3 runs to 13 residues. Germline V gene lookup returns CDR1 MNHEY and CDR2 SVGAGI. Trimming took off 6 bases at V and 3 bases at J, with 12 bases between the two ends. CDR3 protein: CASRPGRNYEQYF. CDR3 DNA sequence: TGTGCCAGCAGACCGGGGAGGAACTACGAGCAGTACTTC.

This clone was seen a handful of times. The chain's CDR3 is CASRSYVGQSNQPQHF. The CDR3 region has the DNA TGTGCCAGCAGGAGTTATGTCGGACAATCCAATCAGCCCCAGCATTTT. The chain has TRBV6-6 and TRBJ1-5; D is perhaps TRBD1 (5 bases). V was pared by 6 bases and J by 3 bases, with 18 bases between. The germline V gene encodes CDR1 MNHNY and CDR2 SVGAGI (reference sequence). The CDR3 loop spans 16 amino acids.

By sample fraction, this clone is hyperexpanded. J is TRBJ1-1 and V is TRBV27; D remains ambiguous. The CDR3 spans 14 residues. Germline V gene sequence: CDR1 MNHEY, CDR2 SMNVEV (reference sequence). Deletions cut 3 bases from V and 1 base from J, with 9 bases between. CDR3 residues: CASSFTLGNTEAFF. Here the CDR3 DNA reads TGTGCCAGCAGTTTCACTCTCGGGAACACTGAAGCTTTCTTT.

The CDR3 sequence is CASSWGRYTNPRTNTGELFF. The CDR3 region has the DNA TGCGCCAGCAGCTGGGGACGGTATACGAACCCCCGAACGAACACCGGGGAGCTGTTTTTT. This sequence joins TRBV5-1 and TRBJ2-2; perhaps D is TRBD1 or TRBD2 (5 bases each). CDR1 and CDR2 (germline): SGHRS, YFSETQ. The CDR3 loop spans 20 amino acids. The V end lost 3 bases, the J end lost 0 bases, and 24 bases lay between the germline ends.

The chain couples TRBV5-1 to TRBJ2-3; no reliable D call. Trimming left V 4 bases short and J 4 bases short, with 13 bases between. Germline V gene lookup returns CDR1 SGHRS and CDR2 YFSETQ. The CDR3 totals 14 residues. The CDR3 sequence: CASSLNKLADTQYF. Here the CDR3 DNA reads TGCGCCAGCAGCCTTAATAAGTTGGCAGATACGCAGTATTTT.

The chain links TRBV5-1 to TRBJ2-1; D possibly corresponds to TRBD2 (6 bases). CDR1 SGHRS and CDR2 YFSETQ come from the germline V gene. Trimming pared 0 bases from V and 3 bases from J, leaving 13 bases between. CDR3 length: 16 amino acids. In DNA, the CDR3 is TGCGCCAGCAGCTTGGTGTTGTCGGGGGTCTACAATGAGCAGTTCTTC. Its translation: CASSLVLSGVYNEQFF.